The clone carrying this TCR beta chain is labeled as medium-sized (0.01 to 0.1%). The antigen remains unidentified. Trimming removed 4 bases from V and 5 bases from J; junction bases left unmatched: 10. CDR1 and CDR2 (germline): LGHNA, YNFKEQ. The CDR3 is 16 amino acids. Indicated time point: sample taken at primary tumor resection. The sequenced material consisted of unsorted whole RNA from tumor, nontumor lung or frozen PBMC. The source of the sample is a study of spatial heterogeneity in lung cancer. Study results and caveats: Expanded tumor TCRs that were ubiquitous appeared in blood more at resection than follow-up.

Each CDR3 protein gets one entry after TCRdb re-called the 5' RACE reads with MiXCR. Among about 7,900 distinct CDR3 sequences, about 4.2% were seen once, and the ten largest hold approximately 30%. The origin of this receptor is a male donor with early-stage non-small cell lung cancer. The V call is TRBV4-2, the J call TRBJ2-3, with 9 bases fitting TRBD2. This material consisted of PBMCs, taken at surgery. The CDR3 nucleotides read TGTGCCAGCAGCCTCACCTCTAGCGGGGCCCGAGATACGCAGTATTTT. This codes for CASSLTSSGARDTQYF.